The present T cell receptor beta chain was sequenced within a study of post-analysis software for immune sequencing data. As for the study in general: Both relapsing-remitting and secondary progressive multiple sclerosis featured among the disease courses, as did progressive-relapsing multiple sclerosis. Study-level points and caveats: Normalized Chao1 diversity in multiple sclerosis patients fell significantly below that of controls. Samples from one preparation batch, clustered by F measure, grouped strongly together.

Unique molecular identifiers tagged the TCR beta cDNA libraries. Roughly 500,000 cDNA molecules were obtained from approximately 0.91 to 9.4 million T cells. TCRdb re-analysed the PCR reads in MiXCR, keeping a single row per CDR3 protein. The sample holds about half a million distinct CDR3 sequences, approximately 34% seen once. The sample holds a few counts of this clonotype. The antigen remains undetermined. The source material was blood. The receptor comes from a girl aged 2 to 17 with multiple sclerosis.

CDR3 amino acids: CASSFKRGGHRVQFF. Written as DNA, the CDR3 is TGTGCCAGCAGTTTTAAGCGGGGGGGCCATCGGGTGCAGTTCTTC. V gene TRBV27 combines with J gene TRBJ2-1; 10 bases map to TRBD2. The germline V gene has CDR1 MNHEY and CDR2 SMNVEV (reference sequence). CDR3 length equals 15 residues. With V trimmed by 3 bases and J by 12 bases, 11 bases remained unmatched.